The 30 T cell receptor beta chains reported below all come from one sample, sequenced in a study of beta chain features in type 1 diabetes. Expressed TCRB transcripts were sequenced after all isolated RNA was converted to cDNA. TCRdb keeps only in-frame clones here, not all; method: immunoSEQ multiplex PCR. The table lists about 900,000 clones, 15% to 20% of them singletons, with around 0.02% in the top ten. Sequenced input: naive CD4+ T cells from blood. The origin of the receptors is a woman younger than 35 in good health.

This clone turned up a few times. The chain carries TRBV5-4 and TRBJ2-3; D call uncertain. The germline V gene has CDR1 SGHNT and CDR2 YYREEE (reference sequence). The CDR3 totals 13 residues. Trimming cost V 5 bases and J 2 bases, with 9 bases left between them. The CDR3 nucleotides are TGTGCCAGCAGTTGGGCGACCACAGATACGCAGTATTTT. It codes for CASSWATTDTQYF.

This clone was seen only a few times. The chain has TRBV6-1 and TRBJ2-2; D unresolved. The germline gives CDR1 MNHNS, CDR2 SASEGT. The CDR3 has 13 amino acids. V lost 6 bases and J 6 bases, leaving 11 bases between the germline ends. The CDR3 reads CASRRSSAGELFF. DNA for the CDR3: TGTGCCAGCAGAAGAAGCTCCGCCGGGGAGCTGTTTTTT.

The chain employs TRBV6-1 and TRBJ2-4, with a tentative D call TRBD2 (6 bases). From germline, CDR1 is MNHNS and CDR2 SASEGT. The CDR3 extends over 12 amino acids. V lost 8 bases and J 8 bases, leaving 13 bases between the germline ends. DNA for the CDR3: TGTGCCAGCCTGGGTGGGGGGTACATTCAGTACTTC. Its translation is CASLGGGYIQYF.

This rearrangement joins TRBV27 to TRBJ2-2; D not resolved. Between the trimmed V and J ends, which lost 1 base and 1 base, there was a span of 10 bases. The germline V gene encodes CDR1 MNHEY and CDR2 SMNVEV (reference sequence). The CDR3 runs 16 residues. CDR3 amino acids: CASSLFRLRNTGELFF. For the CDR3, the DNA is TGTGCCAGCAGTTTATTCAGACTTCGGAACACCGGGGAGCTGTTTTTT.

The rearrangement uses TRBV7-9 and TRBJ2-3; 8 nucleotides line up with TRBD1. The germline V gene has CDR1 SEHNR and CDR2 FQNEAQ (reference sequence). V shed 2 bases, J shed 1 base, and the junction held 8 bases outside the gene matches. The CDR3 consists of 17 residues. CDR3 loop: CASSLRTGTGGTDTQYF. CDR3 coding DNA: TGTGCCAGCAGCTTACGGACCGGGACAGGAGGCACAGATACGCAGTATTTT.

This chain joins TRBV18 and TRBJ2-7; 13 bases map to TRBD2. The CDR3 extends over 16 amino acids. V shed 0 bases, J shed 3 bases, and the junction held 2 bases outside the gene matches. Germline assignment: CDR1 KGHSH and CDR2 LQKENI. The CDR3 protein is CASSPPGLAGLYEQYF. The CDR3 DNA is TGTGCCAGCTCACCACCGGGACTAGCGGGACTCTACGAGCAGTACTTC. The full variable domain, completed using reference TRBV18 and TRBJ2-7, is NAGVMQNPRHLVRRRGQEARLRCSPMKGHSHVYWYRQLPEEGLKFMVYLQKENIIDESGMPKERFSAEFPKEGPSILRIQQVVRGDSAAYFCASSPPGLAGLYEQYFGPGTRLTVT.

This clone was detected a few times. The same CDR3 also results from other DNA sequences found in this sample. V gene TRBV7-2 combines with J gene TRBJ2-1; 8 nucleotides line up with TRBD2. Per germline, CDR1 SGHTA and CDR2 FQGNSA. The CDR3 covers 15 residues. V lost 1 base, J lost 3 bases, and 2 bases stayed unmatched. CDR3 bases: TGTGCCAGCAGCTTAGGGGGGACTAGCTACAATGAGCAGTTCTTC. The encoded protein is CASSLGGTSYNEQFF.

This chain connects TRBV2 to TRBJ2-3, with TRBD1 as a possible D gene (6 bases). CDR3 size: 14 residues. From germline, CDR1 is SNHLY and CDR2 FYNNEI. Trimming removed 7 bases from V and 0 bases from J, with 11 bases in between. The DNA of the CDR3 is TGTGCCAGCAACGGACAGACTAGCACAGATACGCAGTATTTT. It translates to CASNGQTSTDTQYF.

A few counts support this clone. The rearrangement links TRBV7-9 to TRBJ2-3; D is perhaps TRBD2 (5 bases). Germline V gene lookup returns CDR1 SEHNR and CDR2 FQNEAQ (reference sequence). The germline V and J ends were trimmed by 0 bases and 7 bases, with 11 bases remaining between them. CDR3 length: 14 residues. CDR3 amino acids: CASSLAGELYTQYF. In DNA form, the CDR3 reads TGTGCCAGCAGCTTAGCGGGAGAACTTTATACGCAGTATTTT.

This clone showed up just a few times. This chain joins TRBV28 and TRBJ2-1; D perhaps matches TRBD2 (6 bases). Germline CDR1 reads MDHEN; CDR2 reads SYDVKM. CDR3 length equals 12 residues. The ends were cut back, 0 bases at V and 11 bases at J, with 8 bases in the middle. Written as DNA, the CDR3 is TGTGCCAGCAGTTTATGGACTAGGCAGCAGTTCTTC. It specifies CASSLWTRQQFF.

This clone has a handful of counts. V gene TRBV19 combines with J gene TRBJ2-3, with TRBD2 as a possible D gene (6 bases). This CDR3 comprises 13 residues. The V end lost 2 bases, the J end lost 4 bases, and 7 bases lay between the germline ends. The germline V gene has CDR1 LNHDA and CDR2 SQIVND (reference sequence). The CDR3 loop is CASSIREADTQYF. CDR3 DNA: TGTGCCAGTAGTATAAGGGAGGCAGATACGCAGTATTTT.

J is TRBJ2-5 and V is TRBV4-2, with 10 nucleotides matching TRBD2. With V trimmed by 6 bases and J by 4 bases, 8 bases remained unmatched. CDR3 length equals 15 residues. Germline V gene sequence: CDR1 LGHNA, CDR2 YNFKEQ. The CDR3 protein is CASSPGLAVGETQYF. CDR3 in DNA: TGTGCCAGCAGTCCAGGACTAGCGGTGGGAGAGACCCAGTACTTC.

The DNA for the CDR3 is TGTGCCGGCCACGGGTTGGGGGGCCTCGGGTATGGCTACACCTTC. Amino acid sequence: CAGHGLGGLGYGYTF. The J gene is TRBJ1-2, the V gene TRBV28; maybe TRBD1 (6 bases). This CDR3 has 15 amino acids. Germline V gene lookup returns CDR1 MDHEN and CDR2 SYDVKM. V lost 11 bases to trimming and J lost 5 bases, with 24 bases between them.

V usage is TRBV5-4 and J usage is TRBJ1-2; D gene unclear. The V end lost 1 base, the J end lost 8 bases, and 9 bases lay between the germline ends. There are 12 residues in the CDR3. Germline CDR1 is SGHNT and CDR2 is YYREEE (reference sequence). The CDR3 loop reads CASSLMTEGYTF. The CDR3 DNA is TGTGCCAGCAGCTTGATGACCGAAGGCTACACCTTC.

V is TRBV25-1 and J is TRBJ2-5, with unresolved D. Germline-derived CDR1 and CDR2 are MGHDK and SYGVNS. V lost 8 bases, J lost 7 bases, and 20 bases lay in between. This CDR3 has 14 residues. DNA of the CDR3: TGTGCCAGCTCCGGATCGGCTGCCGGATGGACCCAGTACTTC. It specifies CASSGSAAGWTQYF.

The V and J genes are TRBV7-2 and TRBJ2-7; no clear D gene. Trimming removed 2 bases from V and 0 bases from J, with 8 bases in between. The germline gives CDR1 SGHTA, CDR2 FQGNSA. The CDR3 is 14 amino acids. CDR3 DNA: TGTACCAGCAGCTTATCTCCAGACTCCTACGAGCAGTACTTC. It specifies CTSSLSPDSYEQYF.

The chain carries TRBV2 and TRBJ1-2, with a tentative D call TRBD1 (5 bases). Between the trimmed V and J ends, which lost 3 bases and 4 bases, there was a span of 12 bases. In germline, CDR1 is SNHLY, CDR2 FYNNEI. The CDR3 spans 14 residues. Written as DNA, the CDR3 is TGTGCCAGCAGTGAGCGGGGCGGGATCTATGGCTACACCTTC. Residues: CASSERGGIYGYTF. The variable domain in full, with the rest retrieved from reference TRBV2 and TRBJ1-2, is EPEVTQTPSHQVTQMGQEVILRCVPISNHLYFYWYRQILGQKVEFLVSFYNNEISEKSEIFDDQFSVERPDGSNFTLKIRSTKLEDSAMYFCASSERGGIYGYTFGSGTRLTVV.

The J gene is TRBJ1-2, the V gene TRBV4-1; 9 nucleotides match TRBD1. Germline lookup yields CDR1 MGHRA and CDR2 YSYEKL. V lost 1 base and J lost 5; bases outside the gene matches: 8. The CDR3 spans 16 residues. The CDR3 here is CASSQASGTGKYGYTF. In nucleotides, the CDR3 is TGCGCCAGCAGCCAAGCCTCCGGGACAGGGAAGTATGGCTACACCTTC.

The chain links TRBV14 to TRBJ2-1, with 11 bases identical to TRBD2. This CDR3 has 16 residues. Per germline, CDR1 SGHDN and CDR2 FVKESK. Trimming at V came to 0 bases and at J to 7 bases, leaving 5 bases not matched to a gene. DNA of the CDR3: TGTGCCAGCAGCCAAGAGCCTAGCGGGAGGTGGAATGAGCAGTTCTTC. It encodes CASSQEPSGRWNEQFF.

This clone was observed a handful of times. V is TRBV2 and J is TRBJ2-3; 9 bases are shared with TRBD1. The CDR3 length is 20 residues. Trimming at V came to 6 bases and at J to 2 bases, leaving 21 bases not matched to a gene. CDR1 is SNHLY and CDR2 is FYNNEI in the germline V gene. The chain's CDR3 is CASRDDLPGQGPPYTDTQYF. The CDR3 DNA reads TGTGCCAGCAGGGACGATCTTCCGGGACAGGGACCTCCTTACACAGATACGCAGTATTTT.

The rearrangement joins TRBV11-2 to TRBJ2-1, with a weak D call TRBD2 (5 bases). CDR3 length: 15 residues. Germline V gene lookup returns CDR1 SGHAT and CDR2 FQNNGV. V lost 0 bases and J 4 bases, leaving 10 bases between the germline ends. CDR3 protein: CASSLEAAGYNEQFF. The CDR3 DNA is TGTGCCAGCAGCTTAGAAGCGGCTGGGTACAATGAGCAGTTCTTC.

The chain joins TRBV9 to TRBJ2-6; D gene unclear. CDR1 is SGDLS and CDR2 is YYNGEE in the germline V gene. The CDR3 has 16 amino acids. With 0 bases removed from V and 0 bases from J, the gap between germline ends came to 7 bases. The CDR3 loop is CASSVELTSGANVLTF. In nucleotides, the CDR3 is TGTGCCAGCAGCGTAGAGTTAACCTCTGGGGCCAACGTCCTGACTTTC.

The sample holds a few counts of this clone. V usage is TRBV6-5 and J usage is TRBJ2-1, with D unresolved. V lost 4 bases, J lost 5 bases, and 15 bases lay in between. Germline V gene lookup returns CDR1 MNHEY and CDR2 SVGAGI. The CDR3 is made up of 15 amino acids. The CDR3 region has the DNA TGTGCCAGCAGTTCCAACCTCCAGCCAAACAATGAGCAGTTCTTC. It encodes CASSSNLQPNNEQFF.

In this sample, this clone turned up a few times. The DNA for the CDR3 is TGTGCCAGCAGTCGGATTGAAGGCACAGATACGCAGTATTTT. Residues: CASSRIEGTDTQYF. The chain uses TRBV28 and TRBJ2-3; the D is unclear. The CDR3 covers 14 residues. CDR1 MDHEN and CDR2 SYDVKM come from the germline V gene. The germline V and J ends were trimmed by 5 bases and 1 base, with 10 bases remaining between them. The whole variable domain, remainder taken from reference TRBV28 and TRBJ2-3, is DVKVTQSSRYLVKRTGEKVFLECVQDMDHENMFWYRQDPGLGLRLIYFSYDVKMKEKGDIPEGYSVSREKKERFSLILESASTNQTSMYLCASSRIEGTDTQYFGPGTRLTVL.

This clone was counted between two and nine times. The chain combines TRBV7-9 with TRBJ1-1; D perhaps matches TRBD1 (6 bases). Per the germline V gene, CDR1 is SEHNR and CDR2 is FQNEAQ (reference sequence). This CDR3 has 17 residues. The V and J ends lost 6 bases and 0 bases respectively, with 20 bases between them. CDR3 in DNA: TGTGCCAGCAGTTCCCCCTCCACAGGGACCTTGAACACTGAAGCTTTCTTT. Residues: CASSSPSTGTLNTEAFF.

CDR3 in amino acids: CASSPSTSYEQYF. CDR3 DNA: TGTGCCAGCAGTCCATCAACAAGCTACGAGCAGTACTTC. The rearrangement uses TRBV27 and TRBJ2-7; no definite D call. Trimming stripped 5 bases from V and 3 bases from J, with 11 bases between. Germline values: CDR1 MNHEY, CDR2 SMNVEV (reference sequence). The CDR3 is 13 residues long.

The CDR3 nucleotides read TGCGCCAGCAGCTCGGGACAGGGATTCGATACGCAGTATTTT. It specifies CASSSGQGFDTQYF. V gene TRBV5-1 combines with J gene TRBJ2-3; 9 bases line up with TRBD1. Germline V lookup: CDR1 SGHRS, CDR2 YFSETQ. J was trimmed by 6 bases and V by 3 bases; bases with no gene match: 5. The CDR3 has 14 amino acids.

The chain employs TRBV25-1 and TRBJ2-5, with D unresolved. This CDR3 spans 14 amino acids. With 0 bases removed from V and 1 base from J, the gap between germline ends came to 6 bases. Germline CDR1 is MGHDK and CDR2 is SYGVNS. The CDR3 here is CASSEYSPQETQYF. The CDR3 DNA reads TGTGCCAGCAGTGAATACTCCCCCCAAGAGACCCAGTACTTC.

The chain has TRBV7-9 and TRBJ2-7; D tentatively fits TRBD1 or TRBD2 (5 bases each). Germline assignment: CDR1 SEHNR and CDR2 FQNEAQ (reference sequence). The CDR3 runs 18 residues. V was clipped by 2 bases and J by 3 bases, with 23 bases between them. CDR3 loop: CASSLKSSGQGGYYEQYF. CDR3 nucleotides: TGTGCCAGCAGCTTAAAGTCGTCCGGGCAGGGCGGGTACTACGAGCAGTACTTC.

This clone was observed at least ten times. The CDR3, as DNA: TGCGCCAGCAGTCTTCGGGATGAGCAGTTCTTC. This translates into CASSLRDEQFF. V is TRBV23-1 and J is TRBJ2-1, with unresolved D. TRBV23-1 is recorded as an ORF, its role being uncertain. V shed 4 bases and J shed 8 bases, with 6 bases lying between them. The CDR3 has 11 residues.